The sequence of this T cell receptor beta chain was determined in a study of T cells in Graves' hyperthyroidism and ophthalmopathy (dated by TCRdb to the late 2010s). Concerning the study at large: Peripheral blood was sampled at the time of initial diagnosis, prior to any treatment. Prospective prediction of ophthalmopathy was tested in an independent validation cohort consisting of 18 to 20 hyperthyroidism patients and around 16 patients who later progressed to ophthalmopathy. To identify distinguishing TCR V-J signatures, a discovery cohort of some 99 patients was used, comprising 43 with Graves' ophthalmopathy and roughly 60 with stable Graves' hyperthyroidism. The roughly 94 discovery patients were randomly split 7:3 into training and test sets. TCR Vbeta CDR3 sequencing of 120 to 150 peripheral blood samples (under 45 ophthalmopathy, some 75 hyperthyroidism and approximately 17 progressor patients) is reported in the paper. In six Graves' hyperthyroidism patients, the study also compared T-cell repertoires from thyroid tissue with T-cell repertoires from blood. After blood sampling, hyperthyroidism patients were treated with methimazole at a starting dose of 30 mg daily, and ophthalmopathy patients were treated with high-dose intravenous methylprednisolone.

Unmatched junction bases come to 12, with V trimmed by 4 bases and J by 5 bases. From cysteine to phenylalanine, the CDR3 is 16 amino acids long. The only DNA kept is the CDR3, 48 bases in frame from the first base. Looking up the germline V gene yields CDR1 SGHNT and CDR2 YENEEA. The TCR beta CDR3 regions were amplified from the RNA transcripts. For the first round of RT-PCR on the TCR CDR3, the HTBI primer set was used together with the Qiagen OneStep RT-PCR kit. Libraries were constructed in a second round of multiplex PCR, after which size selection and purification were performed. Paired-end sequencing of the libraries was performed with 100 bp reads on an Illumina HiSeq2000. The authors' analysis ran thus. SOAPnuke was used to process the raw data, removing reads that contained adapters or uncalled bases, had a mean Phred below 15, or lacked an exact match to the constant primer or identifier. High-quality paired reads were merged using COPE v1.2.5, and each unique nucleotide sequence was defined as a clonotype. Clonotypes were aligned to IMGT TRBV, TRBD and TRBJ reference segments using MiTCR v1.1. Only V-J combinations with frequency above 0.0001, covering roughly 99% of repertoires, were analysed. The TCS score was defined as the ratio of F50 (clonal expansion) to E x V (chaos), calculated using BLOSUM62-based TCRdist between CDR3 peptides within each V-J. Welch's t-statistics and random forest reduced around 550 V-J features to 10 to 15, which were used in a naive Bayes classifier (R e1071). The similarity between thyroid and blood repertoires was quantified using the Morisita-Horn index. The public sequencing data were trimmed at Q25 with fastp and processed into clonotypes with MiXCR by TCRdb, which kept only in-frame beta chains. When rows share a CDR3 protein, they turn into one entry using the most common DNA and genes. In this record, the V and J calls reflect TCRdb's handling and not the investigators' own analysis. Across this sample there are 640,000 or so distinct CDR3 sequences, with over 12% seen only once. About 3.9% of the sample is taken by the ten largest.

This clonotype was observed a handful of times. Its target antigen remains unknown. Within one base of it there is no much larger clone, and no base qualities were kept. Ophthalmopathy patients had moderately to severely active disease, with a Clinical Activity Score of 3 or more, a NOSPECS grade of 4 or more, and a disease duration of less than 3 months. Patients with uncontrolled infections, other autoimmune diseases, pregnancy or lactation were excluded. Diagnoses were based on clinical symptoms, serum thyroxine and TRAb, thyroid ultrasound and orbital computed tomography. PBMCs were isolated from 10 ml of fresh peripheral blood by Ficoll-Paque density gradient centrifugation. Trizol reagent was used to extract total RNA, and RNA quality was then checked on an Agilent 2100 Bioanalyzer. Study-wide findings and limitations: Ophthalmopathy was separated from stable hyperthyroidism by a 13 V-J signature model, with around 88% sensitivity and roughly 81% specificity obtained in cross-validation and 80%/75% obtained in testing. Most expanded thyroid clonotypes (frequency above 0.001) were also detected in blood, a finding suggesting that blood repertoires may reflect thyroid immune responses. No statistical method was used to set the sample size in advance, and investigators knew the group allocation. In validation, the model predicted progression to ophthalmopathy with 65% to 71% sensitivity and approximately 74% specificity, a median of about 6 months before onset.

Source material: blood. The rearranged segments are TRBV11-3 and TRBJ2-5; 8 of the junction bases match TRBD2. The source of this sequence is a middle-aged woman with Graves' ophthalmopathy. The nucleotides read TGTGCCAGCAGCTCAGGAGCCTTCGGGGGGGGGGAGACCCAGTACTTC. Protein translation: CASSSGAFGGGETQYF.